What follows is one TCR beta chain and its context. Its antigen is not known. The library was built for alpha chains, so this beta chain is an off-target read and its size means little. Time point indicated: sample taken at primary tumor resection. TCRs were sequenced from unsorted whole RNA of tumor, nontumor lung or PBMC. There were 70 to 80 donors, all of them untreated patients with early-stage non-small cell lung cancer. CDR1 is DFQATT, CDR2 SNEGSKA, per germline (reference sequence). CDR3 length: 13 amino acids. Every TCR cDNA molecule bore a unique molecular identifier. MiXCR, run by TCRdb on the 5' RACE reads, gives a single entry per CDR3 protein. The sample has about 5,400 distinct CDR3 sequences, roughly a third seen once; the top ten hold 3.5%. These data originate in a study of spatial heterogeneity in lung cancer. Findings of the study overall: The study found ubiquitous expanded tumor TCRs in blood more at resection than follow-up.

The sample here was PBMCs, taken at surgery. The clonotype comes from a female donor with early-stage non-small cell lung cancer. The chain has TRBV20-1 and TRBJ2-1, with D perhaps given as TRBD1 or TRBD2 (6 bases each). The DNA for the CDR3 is TGCAGGCGGGGTGACAGGATCTACAATGAGCAGTTCTTC. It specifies CRRGDRIYNEQFF.